The 24 T cell receptor beta chains reported below all come from one sample, sequenced in a study of early T cells in non-severe SARS-CoV-2 infection. Each CDR3 protein is one row after TCRdb ran MiXCR on the 5' RACE reads. Among approximately 64,000 distinct CDR3 sequences listed, around 20% were seen once. Sequencing was performed on whole blood, taken at baseline. The receptors derive from an adult who was a healthcare worker with PCR-confirmed SARS-CoV-2 infection or an uninfected control (not recorded which).

This clonotype has more than one count but fewer than ten. The chain uses TRBV12-5 and TRBJ2-1; D is ambiguous. The CDR3 spans 13 residues. Germline V gives CDR1 LGHNT, CDR2 FRNRAP. V dropped 0 bases and J dropped 9 bases, with 9 bases sitting between them. The DNA of the CDR3 is TGTGCTAGTGGTTTGGTACCCGGGTTTGAGCAGTTCTTC. Translating it yields CASGLVPGFEQFF. The variable domain in full, with the rest retrieved from reference TRBV12-5 and TRBJ2-1, is DARVTQTPRHKVTEMGQEVTMRCQPILGHNTVFWYRQTMMQGLELLAYFRNRAPLDDSGMPKDRFSAEMPDATLATLKIQPSEPRDSAVYFCASGLVPGFEQFFGPGTRLTVL.

The chain has TRBV30 and TRBJ1-1; maybe TRBD1 (5 bases). V was trimmed by 0 bases and J by 11 bases, leaving 16 bases between them. This CDR3 contains 13 residues. Germline V gene lookup returns CDR1 GTSNPN and CDR2 SVGIG (reference sequence). CDR3 sequence reads: CAWSVRGTYRAFF. DNA of the CDR3: TGTGCCTGGAGTGTACGGGGGACTTATCGGGCTTTCTTT. The full variable domain, its missing parts supplied by reference TRBV30 and TRBJ1-1, is SQTIHQWPATLVQPVGSPLSLECTVEGTSNPNLYWYRQAAGRGLQLLFYSVGIGQISSEVPQNLSASRPQDRQFILSSKKLLLSDSGFYLCAWSVRGTYRAFFGQGTRLTVV.

In this sample, this clonotype turned up a few times. The J gene is TRBJ1-3, the V gene TRBV6-1, with D hard to call. The germline V gene has CDR1 MNHNS and CDR2 SASEGT. This CDR3 is 13 amino acids long. V was shortened by 6 bases and J by 0 bases, with 6 bases between the two germline ends. The CDR3 region is CASRQSSGNTIYF. CDR3 coding DNA: TGTGCCAGCAGGCAGAGCTCTGGAAACACCATATATTTT.

The rearrangement links TRBV6-1 to TRBJ2-7; the D is unclear. V lost 6 bases and J lost 4, with 7 bases in between. CDR1 MNHNS and CDR2 SASEGT come from the germline V gene. This CDR3 is 11 amino acids long. DNA for the CDR3: TGTGCCAGCAGGAGCCAGTACGAGCAGTACTTC. The encoded protein is CASRSQYEQYF.

This clonotype was counted a few times. V and J are TRBV12-3 or TRBV12-4 and TRBJ1-1; a weak D match, TRBD1 (6 bases). The length of the CDR3 is 14 residues. The V end was cut by 5 bases, the J end by 0 bases, with 10 bases between. The CDR3 loop is CASSRQVLNTEAFF. In DNA form, the CDR3 reads TGTGCCAGCAGTCGACAGGTTTTGAACACTGAAGCTTTCTTT.

This clonotype was observed a handful of times. The chain joins TRBV5-4 to TRBJ2-2, with a possible D match to TRBD2 (5 bases). The CDR3 contains 15 residues. Looked up from germline, CDR1 is SGHNT and CDR2 is YYREEE (reference sequence). The V and J ends lost 0 bases and 3 bases respectively, with 9 bases between them. CDR3 nucleotides: TGTGCCAGCAGCTTGGCCGGGATATACACCGGGGAGCTGTTTTTT. Amino acid sequence: CASSLAGIYTGELFF.

This chain links TRBV6-6 with TRBJ2-3; perhaps TRBD2 as D (6 bases). CDR1 MNHNY and CDR2 SVGAGI come from the germline V gene (reference sequence). The CDR3 has 13 amino acids. V was clipped by 8 bases and J by 3 bases, with 12 bases between them. For the CDR3, the DNA is TGTGCCAGCGGCCGACTAGAAACAGATACGCAGTATTTT. It codes for CASGRLETDTQYF.

This clonotype appeared many times. The genes are TRBV5-1 and TRBJ1-1; D not certain. Germline V CDR1 and CDR2: SGHRS, YFSETQ. The CDR3 length is 11 residues. The ends were cut back, 3 bases at V and 7 bases at J, with 7 bases in the middle. The CDR3 coding sequence is TGCGCCAGCAGCTCAGATCATGAAGCTTTCTTT. The encoded protein is CASSSDHEAFF.

The V and J genes are TRBV4-1 and TRBJ2-7; 10 bases fit TRBD2. J lost 5 bases, V lost 5 bases, and 6 bases had no gene match. This CDR3 spans 14 amino acids. Germline V gene data show CDR1 as MGHRA and CDR2 as YSYEKL. In DNA form, the CDR3 reads TGCGCCAGCAGCTGGCAGCGGGGGGGCGACGAGCAGTACTTC. This sequence encodes CASSWQRGGDEQYF.

This chain connects TRBV19 to TRBJ1-2, with 9 bases aligning to TRBD1. CDR1 is LNHDA, CDR2 SQIVND, per germline (reference sequence). The CDR3 covers 14 residues. V was pared by 5 bases and J by 7 bases, with 8 bases of the junction left unmatched. CDR3 DNA: TGTGCCAGTAGTCCCCTGGACAGGGGAGGTGGCTACACCTTC. Protein: CASSPLDRGGGYTF.

CDR3 in amino acids: CASASDRAVGELFF. CDR3 bases: TGTGCCAGCGCGAGTGACAGGGCAGTAGGGGAGCTGTTTTTT. This sequence joins TRBV6-1 and TRBJ2-2, with TRBD1 identical over 7 bases. The V gene's germline CDR1 is MNHNS and CDR2 SASEGT. The CDR3 is 14 amino acids. V trimming: 8 bases; J trimming: 8 bases; junction bases outside the gene matches: 11.

The chain joins TRBV20-1 to TRBJ2-5, with D perhaps TRBD1 (5 bases). The CDR3 spans 14 residues. Per germline, CDR1 DFQATT and CDR2 SNEGSKA (reference sequence). V dropped 6 bases and J dropped 5 bases, with 19 bases sitting between them. The CDR3 reads CSASPWGAEETQYF. The DNA for the CDR3 is TGCAGTGCCTCTCCGTGGGGCGCGGAGGAGACCCAGTACTTC.

The chain combines TRBV2 with TRBJ1-1; the D is unclear. V was shortened by 4 bases and J by 0 bases, with 9 bases between the two germline ends. CDR1 is SNHLY, CDR2 FYNNEI, per germline. The CDR3 totals 14 residues. CDR3 sequence reads: CASSAEQMNTEAFF. The CDR3 DNA reads TGTGCCAGCAGTGCGGAGCAGATGAACACTGAAGCTTTCTTT.

V is TRBV6-5 and J is TRBJ1-6; tentative D call: TRBD1 (5 bases). V lost 0 bases and J 3 bases, leaving 9 bases between the germline ends. This CDR3 comprises 16 residues. Germline values: CDR1 MNHEY, CDR2 SVGAGI. In DNA form, the CDR3 reads TGTGCCAGCAGTTACTCCACAGGCGGCTATAATTCACCCCTCCACTTT. The encoded protein is CASSYSTGGYNSPLHF.

The rearrangement uses TRBV10-3 and TRBJ2-7; possibly TRBD1 or TRBD2 for D (5 bases each). CDR1 is ENHRY and CDR2 is SYGVKD in the germline V gene. The CDR3 is 15 residues long. V was cut by 3 bases and J by 1 base, with 13 bases left in between. The chain's CDR3 is CAISDRDRGSYEQYF. The CDR3 DNA reads TGTGCCATCAGTGATCGGGACCGGGGATCCTACGAGCAGTACTTC.

This clonotype has only a few counts. This chain joins TRBV10-2 and TRBJ2-1; no clear D gene. V lost 0 bases to trimming and J lost 8 bases, with 11 bases between them. The CDR3 totals 14 residues. Germline values: CDR1 WSHSY, CDR2 SAAADI. The CDR3 loop is CASSESNSWDEQFF. The CDR3 DNA reads as TGCGCCAGCAGTGAGTCGAACAGCTGGGATGAGCAGTTCTTC.

This clonotype appeared a few times. The chain combines TRBV19 with TRBJ1-5; D is unresolved. CDR1 is LNHDA, CDR2 SQIVND, per germline (reference sequence). Trimming removed 5 bases from V and 4 bases from J, with 12 bases in between. The CDR3 is 14 amino acids. CDR3 in DNA: TGTGCCAGTAGTCATGAGACGGCAAATCAGCCCCAGCATTTT. It is translated as CASSHETANQPQHF.

The J gene is TRBJ1-1, the V gene TRBV20-1; weak D call: TRBD1 (6 bases). Germline CDR1 is DFQATT and CDR2 is SNEGSKA (reference sequence). This CDR3 comprises 13 residues. V lost 0 bases and J 7 bases, leaving 12 bases between the germline ends. The CDR3 region is CSARDYGGVEAFF. The CDR3 bases are TGCAGTGCTAGAGATTACGGGGGCGTTGAAGCTTTCTTT.

This clonotype was seen only a few times. The V and J genes are TRBV5-5 and TRBJ1-2, with 7 bases that match TRBD1. Germline V CDR1 and CDR2: SGHKS, YYEKEE (reference sequence). With V trimmed by 2 bases and J by 1 base, 8 bases remained unmatched. The CDR3 contains 16 residues. The CDR3 DNA reads as TGTGCCAGCAGCTTTTTCCGGGACAGATTTAACTATGGCTACACCTTC. Translated, it gives CASSFFRDRFNYGYTF.

This clonotype was seen a few times. This CDR3 is CASSDDRDGLYGYTF. The CDR3, as DNA: TGTGCCAGCAGTGATGACCGGGACGGACTTTATGGCTACACCTTC. The chain uses TRBV14 and TRBJ1-2, with D possibly being TRBD1 (5 bases). The CDR3 runs to 15 residues. CDR1 and CDR2 from the germline V gene are SGHDN and FVKESK. V gave up 6 bases and J gave up 5 bases, with 19 bases separating them.

In DNA, the CDR3 is TGTGCCAGCAGTCCCCGAGGCCAAGCGATGCACGAGCAGTACTTC. Protein: CASSPRGQAMHEQYF. The chain recombines TRBV6-6 with TRBJ2-7; D is unclear. From germline, CDR1 is MNHNY and CDR2 SVGAGI (reference sequence). The CDR3 spans 15 residues. V lost 5 bases and J 5 bases, leaving 19 bases between the germline ends.

This clonotype occurred a few times. The J gene is TRBJ2-7, the V gene TRBV10-2, with TRBD2 matching 9 bases. Germline V gene lookup returns CDR1 WSHSY and CDR2 SAAADI. V was pared by 6 bases and J by 5 bases, with 11 bases of the junction left unmatched. The CDR3 has 15 residues. CDR3 sequence reads: CASSRPFLAGNEQYF. DNA for the CDR3: TGCGCCAGCAGCCGGCCCTTTCTAGCGGGGAACGAGCAGTACTTC.

This clonotype was observed a few times. The chain is built from TRBV19 and TRBJ2-1; maybe TRBD2 (7 bases). The CDR3 covers 15 residues. Germline CDR1 and CDR2: LNHDA and SQIVND (reference sequence). V shed 5 bases and J shed 5 bases, with 16 bases lying between them. CDR3 coding DNA: TGTGCCAGTAGTCTATCGGGGGGCTTCCACAATGAGCAGTTCTTC. This encodes CASSLSGGFHNEQFF.

The rearrangement joins TRBV6-1 to TRBJ2-7; D not certain. The ends were cut back, 7 bases at V and 6 bases at J, with 16 bases in the middle. This CDR3 is 13 amino acids long. Germline V gene sequence: CDR1 MNHNS, CDR2 SASEGT. The CDR3: CASTSTPVGEQYF. The CDR3 DNA reads as TGTGCCAGCACCTCTACCCCAGTGGGCGAGCAGTACTTC.